This paragraph covers one TCR beta chain sequence. The antigen is not known. The CDR3 is made up of 15 amino acids. In germline, CDR1 is KGHSH, CDR2 LQKENI. V was pared by 5 bases and J by 4 bases, with 6 bases of the junction left unmatched. The data originate from a study of graft-versus-host responses after intestinal transplantation. Regarding the study as a whole: Recipient-marrow GvH clones were detected, some having first appeared in ileum or blood.

Produced via immunoSEQ multiplex PCR; TCRdb's table is partial and in-frame only. The sample holds some 70,000 clones; roughly 92% are singletons and the top ten take 6.7%. Here the sequenced sample was bone marrow, taken 734 days after intestinal transplantation. The chain couples TRBV18 to TRBJ2-5; 11 bases fit TRBD2. The TCR was taken from a human patient who received an intestinal transplant, so some T cells may come from the graft donor. This CDR3 reads CASSYTGTSGETQYF. The CDR3 coding sequence is TGTGCCAGCTCATACACCGGGACTAGCGGAGAGACCCAGTACTTC.